The TCR beta chain described here comes from a study of OX40 agonist ivuxolimab in advanced cancers. Germline V lookup: CDR1 SQVTM, CDR2 ANQGSEA. The CDR3 covers 11 residues. Trimming cost V 7 bases and J 8 bases, with 11 bases left between them. The assay was immunoSEQ multiplex PCR, and TCRdb's table has in-frame clones only and misses some. This sample has fewer than 80,000 clones, with 85% found just once. The sequencing used CD4+ or CD8+ T cells sorted from blood, collected in a trial of the OX40 agonist ivuxolimab. The TCR was taken from an adult with an advanced solid tumor such as melanoma, head and neck, liver or kidney cancer. This chain links TRBV29-1 with TRBJ1-4; D is unresolved. The CDR3 here is CSAVGEEKLFF. CDR3 DNA sequence: TGCAGCGCCGTGGGAGAGGAAAAACTGTTTTTT.